The source of this TCR beta chain is a study of blood T cell repertoires in COVID-19. The overall study: The cDNA or gDNA used as material had been derived from T cells, B-cell-depleted T cells, or PBMCs.

Authors' processing steps: For nucleated cells, counts were estimated from reference gene primer amplification. Libraries were prepared by immunoSEQ multiplex PCR; TCRdb keeps only in-frame clonotypes and omits some of them. That table furnishes V, J and clone size, whereas the DNA furnished D and trimming. The sample lists approximately 50,000 clones; less than 90% were seen once. Germline-derived CDR1 and CDR2 are LGHNA and YNFKEQ. With 3 bases clipped from V and 3 bases from J, the junction kept 3 bases outside the gene matches. The CDR3 covers 14 residues. This receptor was obtained from a human donor in a cohort sampled during active COVID-19. The chain joins TRBV4-2 to TRBJ2-7, with 9 positions matching TRBD1. The sequenced material came from peripheral blood. The CDR3 DNA follows: TGTGCCAGCAGCCACACGACAGGGGGCTACGAGCAGTACTTC. It encodes CASSHTTGGYEQYF.